The 9 T cell receptor beta chains below were found in one sample sequenced in a study of Graves' ophthalmopathy and Graves' hyperthyroidism. The study amplified TCR beta CDR3 regions using RNA transcripts. Second-round multiplex PCR came after a first-round RT-PCR that employed HTBI primers. TCRdb re-called the multiplex PCR reads with MiXCR, one entry per CDR3 protein. The sample lists roughly 350,000 distinct CDR3 sequences, about 17% occurring once. The sample comprised peripheral blood. The receptor set was obtained from an adult woman with stable Graves' hyperthyroidism.

This clonotype was seen a few times. V usage is TRBV6-1 and J usage is TRBJ2-7; 11 bases agree with TRBD2. The CDR3 covers 14 residues. V was pared by 6 bases and J by 7 bases, with 8 bases of the junction left unmatched. Germline CDR1 and CDR2: MNHNS and SASEGT. The CDR3: CASSHSGRAREQYF. The DNA of the CDR3 is TGTGCCAGCAGCCATAGCGGGAGGGCCAGGGAGCAGTACTTC.

This clonotype was counted only a few times. The chain recombines TRBV5-6 with TRBJ2-7, with TRBD2 matching over 7 bases. Germline V lookup: CDR1 SGHDT, CDR2 YYEEEE. The CDR3 sequence is 16 residues long. The ends lost 4 bases at V and 0 bases at J; junction bases unmatched: 10. CDR3 region: CASSPGGGGSSYEQYF. The DNA of the CDR3 is TGTGCCAGCAGCCCTGGAGGCGGCGGGAGCTCCTACGAGCAGTACTTC. Drawing the rest from reference TRBV5-6 and TRBJ2-7, the complete variable domain is DAGVTQSPTHLIKTRGQQVTLRCSPKSGHDTVSWYQQALGQGPQFIFQYYEEEERQRGNFPDRFSGHQFPNYSSELNVNALLLGDSALYLCASSPGGGGSSYEQYFGPGTRLTVT.

This clonotype was seen many times. This rearrangement joins TRBV12-3 or TRBV12-4 to TRBJ2-7; D is uncertain. V was clipped by 7 bases and J by 2 bases, with 15 bases between them. CDR3 length equals 14 residues. The CDR3 DNA sequence: TGTGCCAGCAACCACACCATCGGACCCTACGAGCAGTACTTC. Translated: CASNHTIGPYEQYF.

This clonotype was recorded many times. The chain joins TRBV20-1 to TRBJ2-5; 11 bases align to TRBD2. The CDR3 totals 13 residues. V was pared by 5 bases and J by 4 bases, with 3 bases of the junction left unmatched. Looked up from germline, CDR1 is DFQATT and CDR2 is SNEGSKA (reference sequence). CDR3 bases: TGCAGTGCTGGAACTAGCGGGAGAGAGACCCAGTACTTC. It encodes CSAGTSGRETQYF.

The DNA of the CDR3 is TGCAGCCCAAGGGGCAGGGGGGCCCCCTACGAGCAGTACTTC. This gives the protein CSPRGRGAPYEQYF. The chain couples TRBV29-1 to TRBJ2-7, with D maybe TRBD1 (7 bases). Germline V lookup: CDR1 SQVTM, CDR2 ANQGSEA. This CDR3 is 14 amino acids long. The ends were cut back, 8 bases at V and 2 bases at J, with 19 bases in the middle.

There are many counts of this clonotype. The J gene is TRBJ2-5, the V gene TRBV5-1; D unclear. There are 14 residues in the CDR3. From germline, CDR1 is SGHRS and CDR2 YFSETQ. V dropped 7 bases and J dropped 3 bases, with 16 bases sitting between them. CDR3 bases: TGCGCCAGCGCCTTGGGTGCCTTCAAAGAGACCCAGTACTTC. Protein: CASALGAFKETQYF. Full variable domain (missing parts from reference TRBV5-1 and TRBJ2-5): KAGVTQTPRYLIKTRGQQVTLSCSPISGHRSVSWYQQTPGQGLQFLFEYFSETQRNKGNFPGRFSGRQFSNSRSEMNVSTLELGDSALYLCASALGAFKETQYFGPGTRLLVL.

V gene TRBV25-1 combines with J gene TRBJ2-7; 12 bases line up with TRBD2. The CDR3 sequence is 18 residues long. The J segment lost 2 bases and the V segment lost 7 bases, leaving 15 bases of the junction unmatched. Germline values: CDR1 MGHDK, CDR2 SYGVNS. As DNA, the CDR3 is TGTGCCAGCACTCCCCCAGGGACTAGCGGGCAAGGGGCCTACGAGCAGTACTTC. Amino acid sequence: CASTPPGTSGQGAYEQYF.

This clonotype has a count of ten or more. The chain employs TRBV11-2 and TRBJ2-7; 8 bases line up with TRBD2. The CDR3 consists of 16 residues. The J segment lost 2 bases and the V segment lost 7 bases, leaving 13 bases of the junction unmatched. Germline V gene sequence: CDR1 SGHAT, CDR2 FQNNGV. The CDR3 sequence is CASTYSHGGGAYEQYF. Here the CDR3 DNA reads TGTGCCAGCACTTATTCCCACGGGGGGGGTGCCTACGAGCAGTACTTC.

This clonotype was recorded once. This chain uses TRBV28 with TRBJ1-5, with D tentatively TRBD1 (5 bases). The CDR3 has 16 residues. Looked up from germline, CDR1 is MDHEN and CDR2 is SYDVKM. V gave up 2 bases and J gave up 7 bases, with 18 bases separating them. CDR3 nucleotides: TGTGCCAGCAGTTTAGGGGGAGCCGCCATCAGCCAGCCCCAGCATTTT. It encodes CASSLGGAAISQPQHF.